The entry below describes one TCR beta chain. The sample is drawn from a study of blood T cell repertoires in COVID-19. Background on the study: Italy, Spain and the United States were the sources of the convalescent and acute COVID-19 samples. From T cells, B-cell-depleted T cells, or PBMCs came the material, which was cDNA or gDNA.

Under the authors' procedure: Counts of nucleated cells, estimated from reference gene primer amplification, were obtained. The data were produced by immunoSEQ multiplex PCR, yet TCRdb's version contains in-frame clones alone and is incomplete. The V and J calls and clone size come from that table; D and trimming were worked out from the DNA. The sample includes 200,000 to 250,000 clones, almost 85% of them seen just once. The CDR3 is 12 amino acids. The germline CDR1 and CDR2 sequences are SGHTS and YDEGEE. The V end lost 1 base, the J end lost 4 bases, and 6 bases lay between the germline ends. The TCR sequence derives from a man aged 45-65 years with acute or convalescent COVID-19. The sequencing input was peripheral blood. V gene TRBV5-8 combines with J gene TRBJ2-7; the D gene is possibly TRBD1 (5 bases). The CDR3 nucleotides read TGTGCCAGCAGCTTGCAGGGTTACGAGCAGTACTTC. Encoded protein: CASSLQGYEQYF.